Here is one T cell receptor (beta chain) with its context. The antigen is unknown. The CDR3 contains 14 residues. V lost 6 bases and J lost 8, with 18 bases in between. Germline V CDR1 and CDR2: MNHEY, SVGEGT. The data belong to a study of vaccination and CD4 T cells after COVID-19. Study details: In the convalescent cohort, there were six males and four females, two of them Hispanic. SARS-CoV-2, HCoV-NL63, HCoV-OC43 and HCoV-229E supplied the overlapping spike peptides used to stimulate cells.

Sample time point: late sampling 161 to 241 days after vaccination in a few convalescent patients. Stated treatment: roughly ten-day PBMC culture with coronavirus spike peptide pools or control peptides (ViraFEST assay). Culture of two million PBMCs per well took place with 8.5 to 10 IU/ml IL-2 and 8.5 to 10 ug/ml peptide pools. Cultured CD4+ T cells had their DNA profiled by the Oncomine TCR Beta short-read assay. Investigators obtained genomic DNA by extraction from cultured CD4+ T cells. TCRdb processed the PCR reads anew with MiXCR; each CDR3 protein has one entry. The table records about 23,000 distinct CDR3 sequences, about 35% of them present only once.

The origin of this receptor is a human donor who had recovered from COVID-19. The J gene is TRBJ2-3, the V gene TRBV6-2 or TRBV6-3, with D possibly matching TRBD2 (5 bases). The sequencing here drew on CD4+ T cells from blood, cultured in vitro, taken about 7 months after SARS-CoV-2 vaccination. The CDR3 is CASRPSLSRGTQYF. The CDR3 coding sequence is TGTGCCAGCAGACCCTCCCTTAGTCGGGGTACGCAGTATTTT.